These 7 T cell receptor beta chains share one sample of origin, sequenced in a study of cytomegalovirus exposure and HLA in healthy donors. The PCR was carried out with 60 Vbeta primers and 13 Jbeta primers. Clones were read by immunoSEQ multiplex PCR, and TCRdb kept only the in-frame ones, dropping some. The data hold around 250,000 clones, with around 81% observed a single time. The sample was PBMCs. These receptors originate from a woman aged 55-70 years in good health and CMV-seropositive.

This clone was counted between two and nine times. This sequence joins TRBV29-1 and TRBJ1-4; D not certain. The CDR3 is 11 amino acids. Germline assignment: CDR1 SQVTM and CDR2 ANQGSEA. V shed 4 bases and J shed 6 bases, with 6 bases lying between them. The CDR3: CSVVAHEKLFF. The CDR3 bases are TGCAGCGTTGTAGCTCATGAAAAACTGTTTTTT.

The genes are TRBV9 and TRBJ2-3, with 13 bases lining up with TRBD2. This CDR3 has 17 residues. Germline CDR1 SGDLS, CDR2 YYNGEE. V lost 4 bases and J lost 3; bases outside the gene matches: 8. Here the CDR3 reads CASSLSGTSGITDTQYF. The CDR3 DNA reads TGTGCCAGCAGCTTATCCGGGACTAGCGGGATTACAGATACGCAGTATTTT. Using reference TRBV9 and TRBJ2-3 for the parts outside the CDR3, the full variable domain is DSGVTQTPKHLITATGQRVTLRCSPRSGDLSVYWYQQSLDQGLQFLIQYYNGEERAKGNILERFSAQQFPDLHSELNLSSLELGDSALYFCASSLSGTSGITDTQYFGPGTRLTVL.

The CDR3 bases are TGTGCCAGCAGCACGGGAAACTACGAGCAGTACTTC. This codes for CASSTGNYEQYF. The chain is built from TRBV11-2 and TRBJ2-7; TRBD2 might be the D (5 bases). The CDR3 spans 12 residues. Per germline, CDR1 SGHAT and CDR2 FQNNGV. V lost 5 bases and J 3 bases, leaving 8 bases between the germline ends.

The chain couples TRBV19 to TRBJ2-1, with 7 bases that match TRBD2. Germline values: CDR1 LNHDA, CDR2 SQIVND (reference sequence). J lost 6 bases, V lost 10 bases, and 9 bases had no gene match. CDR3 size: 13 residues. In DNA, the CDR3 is TGTGCCACCGGACTAGTGGTTGGCAATGAGCAGTTCTTC. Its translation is CATGLVVGNEQFF.

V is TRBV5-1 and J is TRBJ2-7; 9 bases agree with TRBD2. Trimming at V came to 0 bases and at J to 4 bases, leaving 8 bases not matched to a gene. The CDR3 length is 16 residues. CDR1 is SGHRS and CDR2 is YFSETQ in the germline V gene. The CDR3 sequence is CASSLAGREGSYEQYF. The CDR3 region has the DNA TGCGCCAGCAGCTTGGCCGGGCGGGAGGGCTCTTACGAGCAGTACTTC.

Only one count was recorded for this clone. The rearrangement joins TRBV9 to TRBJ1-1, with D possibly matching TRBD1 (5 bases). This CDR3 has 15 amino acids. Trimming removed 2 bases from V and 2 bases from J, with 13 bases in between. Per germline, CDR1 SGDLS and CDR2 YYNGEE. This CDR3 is CASSVLTDLNTEAFF. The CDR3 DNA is TGTGCCAGCAGCGTGCTGACAGACTTAAACACTGAAGCTTTCTTT.

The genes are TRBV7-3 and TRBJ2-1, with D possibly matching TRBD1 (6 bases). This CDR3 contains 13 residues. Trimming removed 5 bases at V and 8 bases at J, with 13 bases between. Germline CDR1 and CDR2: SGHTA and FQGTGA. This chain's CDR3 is CASSQSRGDEQFF. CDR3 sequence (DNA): TGTGCCAGCAGCCAAAGCAGGGGAGATGAGCAGTTCTTC.